One sample yielded the 17 T cell receptor beta chains listed below, sequenced in a study of blood T cell repertoires in COVID-19. Assay used: immunoSEQ multiplex PCR; TCRdb lists only in-frame clones, some missing. The data show 300,000 to 400,000 clones, with 85% to 90% seen just once and around 6.6% held by the top ten. Sequencing was performed on peripheral blood. The receptors here all came from a woman in her 70s with COVID-19, enrolled during active disease.

CDR3: CASSEARSGNNEQFF. The CDR3 DNA follows: TGTGCCAGCAGTGAAGCGAGGAGCGGCAACAATGAGCAGTTCTTC. The chain carries TRBV2 and TRBJ2-1, with D tentatively TRBD2 (5 bases). The CDR3 sequence is 15 residues long. CDR1 is SNHLY, CDR2 FYNNEI, per germline. Trimming stripped 0 bases from V and 5 bases from J, with 11 bases between.

This clone turned up a few times. Other DNA sequences within the sample encode an identical CDR3. This chain links TRBV11-2 with TRBJ2-7; D not certain. Trimming cost V 8 bases and J 7 bases, with 9 bases left between them. The germline CDR1 and CDR2 sequences are SGHAT and FQNNGV. The CDR3 sequence is 10 residues long. CDR3 in DNA: TGTGCCAGCCGAGGAGTGGAGCAGTACTTC. As protein: CASRGVEQYF.

The chain carries TRBV5-1 and TRBJ1-1; D unresolved. The CDR3 has 13 amino acids. Trimming left V 6 bases short and J 1 base short, with 10 bases between. CDR1 and CDR2 from the germline V gene are SGHRS and YFSETQ. The CDR3 region is CASKEGTNTEAFF. CDR3 coding DNA: TGCGCCAGCAAGGAGGGTACGAACACTGAAGCTTTCTTT.

J is TRBJ2-3 and V is TRBV7-3, with D perhaps TRBD2 (5 bases). V dropped 2 bases and J dropped 3 bases, with 9 bases sitting between them. This CDR3 region has 14 residues. CDR1 is SGHTA, CDR2 FQGTGA, per germline. The CDR3 DNA is TGTGCCAGCAGCTTACGGCGGGCGACAGATACGCAGTATTTT. Translating it yields CASSLRRATDTQYF.

Remarks on this clone: The sample carries other DNA sequences with the same CDR3. The CDR3 nucleotides are TGTGCCAGCCGTCTATATAATTCACCCCTCCACTTT. Its translation is CASRLYNSPLHF. V is TRBV28 and J is TRBJ1-6, with no clear D. Germline CDR1 MDHEN, CDR2 SYDVKM. The V end lost 8 bases, the J end lost 4 bases, and 6 bases lay between the germline ends. The CDR3 runs to 12 residues. Drawing the rest from reference TRBV28 and TRBJ1-6, the complete variable domain is DVKVTQSSRYLVKRTGEKVFLECVQDMDHENMFWYRQDPGLGLRLIYFSYDVKMKEKGDIPEGYSVSREKKERFSLILESASTNQTSMYLCASRLYNSPLHFGNGTRLTVT.

This clone was found once. The chain couples TRBV24-1 to TRBJ1-6; 7 nucleotides match TRBD1. After removal of 5 bases from V and 5 bases from J, the junction contained 2 bases not matched to a gene. Germline CDR1 KGHDR, CDR2 SFDVKD. The CDR3 has 14 amino acids. The CDR3 spells CATSAGQNNSPLHF. In nucleotides, the CDR3 is TGTGCCACCAGTGCGGGACAGAATAATTCACCCCTCCACTTT.

This sequence joins TRBV29-1 and TRBJ2-4; no clear D gene. V was pared by 3 bases and J by 2 bases, with 2 bases between. Germline CDR1 is SQVTM and CDR2 is ANQGSEA. The CDR3 totals 11 residues. In nucleotides, the CDR3 is TGCAGCGTTGACACCAAAAACATTCAGTACTTC. It specifies CSVDTKNIQYF.

This rearrangement joins TRBV7-2 to TRBJ1-6, with D possibly TRBD1 on 5 matching bases. The CDR3 length is 17 residues. The germline CDR1 and CDR2 sequences are SGHTA and FQGNSA. Trimming shortened V by 1 base and J by 0 bases, and 10 bases separated the two germline ends. The CDR3, as DNA: TGTGCCAGCAGCTTAGGGGGACTGCTCTCCTATAATTCACCCCTCCACTTT. Translating it yields CASSLGGLLSYNSPLHF.

The V gene is TRBV3-1 (or the pseudogene TRBV3-2), the J gene TRBJ1-4; 8 nucleotides line up with TRBD1. V lost 1 base and J lost 4; bases outside the gene matches: 5. Germline V gene lookup returns CDR1 LGHDT and CDR2 YNNKEL (reference sequence). The CDR3 runs 16 residues. The CDR3 DNA follows: TGTGCCAGCAGCCAAGGGACAGGGCAGGGTAATGAAAAACTGTTTTTT. Protein product: CASSQGTGQGNEKLFF.

The chain recombines TRBV7-9 with TRBJ2-1; TRBD1 agrees at 8 bases. CDR3 length: 15 amino acids. Germline values: CDR1 SEHNR, CDR2 FQNEAQ (reference sequence). With V trimmed by 5 bases and J by 8 bases, 11 bases remained unmatched. The chain's CDR3 is CASSTQRQGTHEQFF. The DNA for the CDR3 is TGTGCCAGCAGCACCCAAAGACAGGGGACCCATGAGCAGTTCTTC.

The gene calls are TRBV10-3 and TRBJ1-4, with 7 positions matching TRBD1. The junction had 8 bases not matched to a gene; V was cut back by 3 bases and J by 4 bases. CDR1 and CDR2 from the germline V gene are ENHRY and SYGVKD. This CDR3 region has 16 residues. Written as DNA, the CDR3 is TGTGCCATCAGTGAAGGTACAGGGGTGTATAATGAAAAACTGTTTTTT. Translated: CAISEGTGVYNEKLFF.

The sample holds a few counts of this clone. The CDR3 DNA is TGCGCCAGCAGCCTGAGGATTATGAACACTGAAGCTTTCTTT. Its protein product is CASSLRIMNTEAFF. The chain is built from TRBV4-1 and TRBJ1-1; D is undetermined. Germline-derived CDR1 and CDR2 are MGHRA and YSYEKL. The CDR3 is 14 residues long. V gave up 4 bases and J gave up 0 bases, with 9 bases separating them.

In its sample, this clone was seen once. The chain links TRBV30 to TRBJ1-2, with D hard to call. Trimming stripped 3 bases from V and 8 bases from J, with 13 bases between. There are 12 residues in the CDR3. Germline V gene lookup returns CDR1 GTSNPN and CDR2 SVGIG (reference sequence). This chain's CDR3 is CAWRGVGRGYTF. The CDR3 DNA is TGTGCCTGGAGGGGCGTCGGAAGGGGCTACACCTTC.

This clone was counted a single time. The chain recombines TRBV29-1 with TRBJ1-2; 8 bases fit TRBD1. Germline assignment: CDR1 SQVTM and CDR2 ANQGSEA. This CDR3 is built from 12 residues. With V trimmed by 4 bases and J by 6 bases, 4 bases remained unmatched. CDR3 region: CSVAGGGNGYTF. The CDR3 nucleotides read TGCAGCGTTGCAGGGGGCGGGAATGGCTACACCTTC.

The rearrangement uses TRBV27 and TRBJ1-2; D is perhaps TRBD1 (6 bases). Trimming removed 5 bases at V and 7 bases at J, with 17 bases between. Germline CDR1 reads MNHEY; CDR2 reads SMNVEV (reference sequence). The CDR3 is 14 residues long. The DNA for the CDR3 is TGTGCCAGCAGTCTCAGGGGTTTGGGTCGTGGCTACACCTTC. Amino acid sequence: CASSLRGLGRGYTF.

The rearrangement links TRBV9 to TRBJ2-1, with 10 positions matching TRBD2. The CDR3 has 16 amino acids. With 1 base clipped from V and 7 bases from J, the junction kept 8 bases outside the gene matches. Germline CDR1 and CDR2: SGDLS and YYNGEE. In nucleotides, the CDR3 is TGTGCCAGCAGCGTATCCGGGACTAGCGAATCAAATGAGCAGTTCTTC. It yields the protein CASSVSGTSESNEQFF.

The chain joins TRBV5-1 to TRBJ2-1, with TRBD2 as a possible D gene (6 bases). Germline loops: CDR1 SGHRS, CDR2 YFSETQ. There are 16 residues in the CDR3. The V and J ends lost 3 bases and 0 bases respectively, with 13 bases between them. Here the CDR3 DNA reads TGCGCCAGCAGCTACCCCGTGGGAGGCTCCTACAATGAGCAGTTCTTC. It is translated as CASSYPVGGSYNEQFF.